These 18 T cell receptor beta chains were all obtained from the same sample, sequenced in a study of blood T cells in healthy people across ages. Together with a sample-barcoded 5' primer, a J-beta primer mix was included in a second PCR lasting about 6 to 11 cycles. TCRdb analysed the 5' RACE reads with MiXCR anew, one entry per CDR3 protein. The sample records around 800,000 distinct CDR3 sequences, roughly 24% being singletons. The same sample was also used in a study of T cells of mothers and their children.

Sequencing was done on a sample of blood. These TCRs come from a boy younger than 18 in good health.

This clonotype is deemed medium-sized. The chain carries TRBV11-2 and TRBJ2-1, with TRBD1 matching 10 bases. Germline trimming cut 4 bases from V and 10 bases from J; bases unmatched to any gene: 16. Per the germline V gene, CDR1 is SGHAT and CDR2 is FQNNGV. The CDR3 is made up of 17 amino acids. The CDR3 nucleotides are TGTGCCAGCAGCTCCCCGCAGGGGGACAGGGGTCGGCGGGAGCAGTTCTTC. Translated: CASSSPQGDRGRREQFF. The full variable domain, rest sourced from reference TRBV11-2 and TRBJ2-1, is EAGVAQSPRYKIIEKRQSVAFWCNPISGHATLYWYQQILGQGPKLLIQFQNNGVVDDSQLPKDRFSAERLKGVDSTLKIQPAKLEDSAVYLCASSSPQGDRGRREQFFGPGTRLTVL.

The table lists this clonotype with a few counts. The chain is built from TRBV4-1 and TRBJ2-7; 11 bases line up with TRBD2. The CDR3 spans 15 residues. V lost 5 bases to trimming and J lost 4 bases; unmatched junction nucleotides: 7. CDR1 and CDR2 from the germline V gene are MGHRA and YSYEKL. The CDR3 loop reads CASSVTSGTNYEQYF. CDR3 coding DNA: TGCGCCAGCAGCGTGACTAGCGGGACAAATTACGAGCAGTACTTC.

This clonotype was observed a few times. V is TRBV6-1 and J is TRBJ2-6; unclear D gene. Trimming removed 0 bases from V and 4 bases from J, with 7 bases in between. This CDR3 is built from 15 residues. CDR1 and CDR2 (germline): MNHNS, SASEGT. CDR3 sequence: CASSEALQGANVLTF. DNA for the CDR3: TGTGCCAGCAGTGAAGCGCTTCAAGGGGCCAACGTCCTGACTTTC.

This clonotype turned up a few times. J is TRBJ2-1 and V is TRBV5-1; the match to TRBD2 covers 7 bases. Germline CDR1 and CDR2: SGHRS and YFSETQ. The CDR3 length is 14 residues. The V gene end was trimmed by 4 bases and the J gene end by 2 bases; junction bases not matched to a gene: 3. This chain's CDR3 is CASSLAVPYNEQFF. The CDR3 DNA sequence: TGCGCCAGCAGCCTAGCGGTACCCTACAATGAGCAGTTCTTC.

This clonotype was detected a few times. The chain combines TRBV6-5 with TRBJ2-5; D uncertain. Matching the DNA end better, TRBJ2-7 makes the J call doubtful. The CDR3 runs 11 residues. In germline, CDR1 is MNHEY, CDR2 SVGAGI. CDR3 sequence reads: CASSSGPEQYF. The CDR3, as DNA: TGTGCCAGCAGTTCCGGGCCCGAGCAGTACTTC.

The sample holds a few counts of this clonotype. The chain couples TRBV29-1 to TRBJ1-3, with D maybe TRBD1 (5 bases). Per germline, CDR1 SQVTM and CDR2 ANQGSEA. CDR3 length: 16 residues. V shed 5 bases and J shed 0 bases, with 17 bases lying between them. This chain's CDR3 is CSVSRQTVTSGNTIYF. In DNA form, the CDR3 reads TGCAGCGTTTCTCGCCAGACAGTCACCTCTGGAAACACCATATATTTT.

A few counts support this clonotype. V gene TRBV18 combines with J gene TRBJ2-1; 10 nucleotides agree with TRBD1. The J call is in doubt because the DNA end fits TRBJ2-5 better. CDR1 KGHSH and CDR2 LQKENI come from the germline V gene. This CDR3 is built from 15 residues. The CDR3 nucleotides read TGTGCCAGCTCACCGCCGGGACAGGGGCCAGGGACCCAGTACTTC. Translating gives CASSPPGQGPGTQYF.

This clonotype was seen only a few times. At one end, the junction sequence differs from germline, possibly due to a read error. This chain uses TRBV27 with TRBJ2-3; 11 bases are shared with TRBD2. CDR1 is MNHEY and CDR2 is SMNVEV in the germline V gene (reference sequence). The CDR3 totals 16 residues. CDR3 amino acids: CAGSTLAGGLADTQYF. The CDR3 DNA sequence: TGTGCCGGCAGTACCCTAGCGGGGGGCCTCGCAGATACGCAGTATTTT.

The chain couples TRBV21-1 to TRBJ2-5. The DNA end lines up better with TRBJ2-1; the J call may be wrong. TRBV21-1 is an annotated pseudogene. The length of the CDR3 is 13 residues. CDR3 in amino acids: CASSLTVSNEQFF. CDR3 nucleotides: TGTGCCAGCAGCCTTACAGTTTCCAATGAGCAGTTCTTC.

For the CDR3, the DNA is TGCAGTGCTAGCCGTACTGGGGAGACCCAGTACTTC. Translation gives CSASRTGETQYF. The V call is TRBV20-1, the J call TRBJ2-5; D is unclear. Trimming removed 3 bases at V and 5 bases at J, with 10 bases between. Germline V gives CDR1 DFQATT, CDR2 SNEGSKA (reference sequence). This CDR3 is 12 amino acids long.

J is TRBJ2-1 and V is TRBV12-3 or TRBV12-4; the D gene could be TRBD1 or TRBD2 (5 bases each). The DNA end is more similar to TRBJ2-5, so the J call may be wrong. This CDR3 comprises 16 residues. The CDR3, as DNA: TGTGCCAGCCAAGCCCGCGTTGGGGGATTCCAAGAGACCCAGTACTTC. Protein: CASQARVGGFQETQYF.

This chain joins TRBV20-1 and TRBJ2-5, with D unresolved. This CDR3 has 10 residues. Germline lookup yields CDR1 DFQATT and CDR2 SNEGSKA (reference sequence). The germline V and J ends were trimmed by 6 bases and 7 bases, with 9 bases remaining between them. CDR3 region: CSALEGTQYF. CDR3 in DNA: TGCAGTGCCCTAGAAGGGACCCAGTACTTC.

The chain recombines TRBV6-2 or TRBV6-3 with TRBJ2-3; 9 bases agree with TRBD2. This CDR3 has 15 amino acids. V gave up 7 bases and J gave up 1 base; unmatched junction bases: 6. Germline lookup yields CDR1 MNHEY and CDR2 SVGEGT. This chain's CDR3 is CASTTGLARTDTQYF. The CDR3, as DNA: TGTGCCAGCACCACGGGACTAGCCCGCACAGATACGCAGTATTTT.

J is TRBJ1-2 and V is TRBV29-1, with TRBD1 matching 7 bases. The CDR3 has 15 amino acids. CDR1 is SQVTM, CDR2 ANQGSEA, per germline. The V and J ends lost 1 base and 2 bases, in that order; junction bases with no gene match: 7. This CDR3 is CSVEGGTAINYGYTF. The CDR3 nucleotides read TGCAGCGTTGAAGGGGGGACAGCTATAAACTATGGCTACACCTTC.

The chain carries TRBV7-9 and TRBJ2-5, with 9 bases matching TRBD2. The CDR3 sequence is 14 residues long. V gave up 4 bases and J gave up 4 bases; unmatched junction bases: 4. Germline lookup yields CDR1 SEHNR and CDR2 FQNEAQ (reference sequence). CDR3 coding DNA: TGTGCCAGCAGCTCGCGGGGGGGCCCAGAGACCCAGTACTTC. Protein product: CASSSRGGPETQYF.

The chain uses TRBV5-1 and TRBJ2-1; TRBD2 matches at 12 bases. V lost 4 bases, J lost 7 bases, and 3 bases stayed unmatched. Looked up from germline, CDR1 is SGHRS and CDR2 is YFSETQ. The CDR3 is 14 amino acids. The CDR3, as DNA: TGCGCCAGCAGCACGACTAGCGGGGGAAATGAGCAGTTCTTC. This encodes CASSTTSGGNEQFF.

The rearrangement joins TRBV29-1 to TRBJ2-7; D unresolved. Trimming took 1 base from V and 1 from J, leaving 5 bases between them. In germline, CDR1 is SQVTM, CDR2 ANQGSEA. The CDR3 loop spans 12 amino acids. CDR3 bases: TGCAGCGTTGAAGGGGATTCCTACGAGCAGTACTTC. It yields the protein CSVEGDSYEQYF.

The rearrangement joins TRBV20-1 to TRBJ2-1; 11 bases match TRBD2. The J call could be wrong; TRBJ2-7 is a better fit for the DNA end. The V gene's germline CDR1 is DFQATT and CDR2 SNEGSKA (reference sequence). The CDR3 runs 15 residues. This chain's CDR3 is CSASLSSGGRYEQYF. In DNA, the CDR3 is TGCAGTGCTTCCCTGTCTAGCGGGGGGCGTTACGAGCAGTACTTC.